This passage covers 9 T cell receptor beta chains from one sample sequenced in a study of human T cells and chemical hapten exposure. TCRdb processed the RACE reads anew with MiXCR; each CDR3 protein has one entry. The table has nearly 350,000 distinct CDR3 sequences, approximately 6.9% seen once; the top ten hold 8.4%. Time point noted: patch test 1, 2 weeks after DPC sensitization. The treatment is: therapeutic diphenylcyclopropenone sensitization with weekly scalp DPC. Specimen: whole blood, collected in connection with sensitization to the hapten diphenylcyclopropenone (DPC). These receptors all stem from a woman under 30 with alopecia areata. Some clones in this sample may be carry-over from other donors' samples.

This clonotype was picked up many times. V usage is TRBV6-2 or TRBV6-3 and J usage is TRBJ1-1; D is possibly TRBD1 (5 bases). The length of the CDR3 is 11 residues. Trimming took 6 bases from V and 12 from J, leaving 14 bases between them. The germline V gene has CDR1 MNHEY and CDR2 SVGEGT. CDR3 region: CASRYGGAPFF. The CDR3, as DNA: TGTGCCAGCAGGTACGGGGGTGCTCCTTTCTTT.

CDR3 coding DNA: TGTGCCAGCTCACCTGTAACAGGGGTAGATACGCAGTATTTT. Protein product: CASSPVTGVDTQYF. The rearrangement joins TRBV18 to TRBJ2-3; the match to TRBD1 covers 7 bases. V lost 3 bases, J lost 5 bases, and 5 bases stayed unmatched. Germline V gives CDR1 KGHSH, CDR2 LQKENI. The CDR3 runs 14 residues.

The table lists this clonotype with many counts. The chain recombines TRBV12-3 or TRBV12-4 with TRBJ2-7, with a weak D call TRBD1 (5 bases). Deletions cut 5 bases from V and 3 bases from J, with 29 bases between. This CDR3 comprises 19 residues. The CDR3: CASSQTPPFVGQSYYEQYF. CDR3 in DNA: TGTGCCAGCAGTCAAACTCCCCCTTTCGTGGGGCAGAGCTACTACGAGCAGTACTTC.

Only a few counts were recorded for this clonotype. This chain connects TRBV6-6 to TRBJ1-3; D is undetermined. Germline CDR1 reads MNHNY; CDR2 reads SVGAGI (reference sequence). Between the trimmed V and J ends, which lost 5 bases and 0 bases, there was a span of 14 bases. The CDR3 has 16 residues. The CDR3 nucleotides read TGTGCCAGCAGTCCGGCGGACGGCAGCTCTGGAAACACCATATATTTT. Translated: CASSPADGSSGNTIYF.

This clonotype appeared a few times. This rearrangement joins TRBV29-1 to TRBJ2-1, with D tentatively TRBD1 or TRBD2 (5 bases each). This CDR3 is built from 16 residues. Germline loops: CDR1 SQVTM, CDR2 ANQGSEA. V dropped 1 base and J dropped 7 bases, with 20 bases sitting between them. The CDR3 region has the DNA TGCAGCGTTGAAGGGGGTGGTGAGGGGCTCATAAATGAGCAGTTCTTC. As protein: CSVEGGGEGLINEQFF.

This clonotype was observed many times. The rearrangement links TRBV28 to TRBJ2-5, with TRBD1 matching over 9 bases. Per the germline V gene, CDR1 is MDHEN and CDR2 is SYDVKM. V was clipped by 8 bases and J by 4 bases; unmatched bases: 14. This CDR3 contains 16 residues. The CDR3 coding sequence is TGTGCCAGCGCCCCATCTCCGGGACAGGGCGGAGAGACCCAGTACTTC. This gives the protein CASAPSPGQGGETQYF.

This clonotype came up a few times. The J gene is TRBJ1-4, the V gene TRBV29-1; a weak D match, TRBD1 (5 bases). The germline gives CDR1 SQVTM, CDR2 ANQGSEA. V lost 2 bases and J 1 base, leaving 11 bases between the germline ends. CDR3 length: 15 amino acids. The chain's CDR3 is CSVEIPQGTNEKLFF. CDR3 in DNA: TGCAGCGTTGAAATTCCCCAGGGAACTAATGAAAAACTGTTTTTT.

The rearrangement joins TRBV6-1 to TRBJ1-1; D may be TRBD1 (5 bases). The CDR3 sequence is 14 residues long. Germline loops: CDR1 MNHNS, CDR2 SASEGT. Trimming cost V 2 bases and J 2 bases, with 9 bases left between them. The CDR3 is CASSEPQVNTEAFF. DNA of the CDR3: TGTGCCAGCAGTGAACCACAGGTTAACACTGAAGCTTTCTTT.

The chain joins TRBV27 to TRBJ2-7; 8 bases match TRBD2. Germline V CDR1 and CDR2: MNHEY, SMNVEV (reference sequence). V was clipped by 4 bases and J by 2 bases; unmatched bases: 13. This CDR3 has 17 amino acids. DNA of the CDR3: TGTGCCAGCAGTTCCACCGGGACTAGTAATAGGCCCTACGAGCAGTACTTC. It specifies CASSSTGTSNRPYEQYF.